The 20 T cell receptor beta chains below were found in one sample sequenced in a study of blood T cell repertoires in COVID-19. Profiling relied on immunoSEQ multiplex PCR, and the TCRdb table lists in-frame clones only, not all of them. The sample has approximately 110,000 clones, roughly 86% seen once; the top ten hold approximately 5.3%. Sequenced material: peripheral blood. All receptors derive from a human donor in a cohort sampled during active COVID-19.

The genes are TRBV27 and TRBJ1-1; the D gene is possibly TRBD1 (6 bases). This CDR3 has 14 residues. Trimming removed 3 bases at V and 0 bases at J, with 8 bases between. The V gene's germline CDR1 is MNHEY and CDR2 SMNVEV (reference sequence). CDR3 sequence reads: CASSFGQLNTEAFF. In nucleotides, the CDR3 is TGTGCCAGCAGTTTTGGACAGCTGAACACTGAAGCTTTCTTT.

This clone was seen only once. The CDR3 loop reads CASSDSGTTHGGDTQYF. CDR3 nucleotides: TGCGCCAGCAGTGATTCCGGGACTACCCACGGGGGAGATACGCAGTATTTT. The rearrangement uses TRBV10-2 and TRBJ2-3; 7 bases line up with TRBD2. CDR1 and CDR2 (germline): WSHSY, SAAADI. The V segment lost 3 bases and the J segment 5 bases; nucleotides outside the gene matches: 14. The CDR3 runs to 17 residues.

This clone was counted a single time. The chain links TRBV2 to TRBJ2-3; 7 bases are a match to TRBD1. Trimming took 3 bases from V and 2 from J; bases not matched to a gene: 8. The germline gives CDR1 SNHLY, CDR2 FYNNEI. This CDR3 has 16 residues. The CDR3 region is CASSDFGTDPTDTQYF. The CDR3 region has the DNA TGTGCCAGCAGTGACTTTGGGACAGATCCCACAGATACGCAGTATTTT.

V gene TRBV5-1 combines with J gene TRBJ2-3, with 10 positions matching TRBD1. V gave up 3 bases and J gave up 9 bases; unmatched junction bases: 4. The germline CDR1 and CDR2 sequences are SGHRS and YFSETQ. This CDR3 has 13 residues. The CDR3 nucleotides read TGCGCCAGCAGCTACTCGGACAGGGGGACGCAGTATTTT. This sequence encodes CASSYSDRGTQYF.

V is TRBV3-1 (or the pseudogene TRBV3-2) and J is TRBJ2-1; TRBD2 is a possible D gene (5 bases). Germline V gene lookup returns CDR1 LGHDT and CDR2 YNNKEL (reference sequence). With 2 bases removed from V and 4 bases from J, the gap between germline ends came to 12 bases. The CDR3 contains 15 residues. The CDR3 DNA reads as TGTGCCAGCAGCCAATATGCGGGCCAATACAATGAGCAGTTCTTC. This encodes CASSQYAGQYNEQFF.

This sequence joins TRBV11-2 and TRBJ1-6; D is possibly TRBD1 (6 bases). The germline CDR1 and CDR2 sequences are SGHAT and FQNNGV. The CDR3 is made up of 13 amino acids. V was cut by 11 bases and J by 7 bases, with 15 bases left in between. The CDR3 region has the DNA TGTGCCTCATCGGGGACACTGAATTCACCCCTCCACTTT. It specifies CASSGTLNSPLHF.

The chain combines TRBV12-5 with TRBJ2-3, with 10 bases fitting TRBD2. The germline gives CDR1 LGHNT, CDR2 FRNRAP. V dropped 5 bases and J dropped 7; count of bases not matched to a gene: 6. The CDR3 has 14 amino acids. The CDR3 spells CASGPGTSVYTQYF. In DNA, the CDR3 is TGTGCTAGTGGTCCTGGGACTAGCGTTTATACGCAGTATTTT.

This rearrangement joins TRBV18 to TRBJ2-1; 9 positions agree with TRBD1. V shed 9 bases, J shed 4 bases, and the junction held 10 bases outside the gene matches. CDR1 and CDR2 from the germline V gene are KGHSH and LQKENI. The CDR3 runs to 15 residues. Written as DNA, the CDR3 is TGTGCCAGTTTATGGCCCGGGACAGGGTACAATGAGCAGTTCTTC. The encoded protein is CASLWPGTGYNEQFF. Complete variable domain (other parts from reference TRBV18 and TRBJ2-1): NAGVMQNPRHLVRRRGQEARLRCSPMKGHSHVYWYRQLPEEGLKFMVYLQKENIIDESGMPKERFSAEFPKEGPSILRIQQVVRGDSAAYFCASLWPGTGYNEQFFGPGTRLTVL.

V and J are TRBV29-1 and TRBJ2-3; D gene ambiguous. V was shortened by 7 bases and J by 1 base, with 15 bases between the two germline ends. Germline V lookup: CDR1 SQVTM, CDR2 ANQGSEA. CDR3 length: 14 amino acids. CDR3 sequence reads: CSAERVVGTDTQYF. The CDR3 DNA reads TGCAGCGCAGAACGGGTGGTCGGCACAGATACGCAGTATTTT.

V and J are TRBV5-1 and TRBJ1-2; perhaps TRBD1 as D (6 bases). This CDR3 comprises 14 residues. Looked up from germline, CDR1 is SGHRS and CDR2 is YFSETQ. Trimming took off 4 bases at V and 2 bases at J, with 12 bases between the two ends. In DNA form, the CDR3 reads TGCGCCAGCAGCGCGCCAGGGGCGAACTATGGCTACACCTTC. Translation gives CASSAPGANYGYTF.

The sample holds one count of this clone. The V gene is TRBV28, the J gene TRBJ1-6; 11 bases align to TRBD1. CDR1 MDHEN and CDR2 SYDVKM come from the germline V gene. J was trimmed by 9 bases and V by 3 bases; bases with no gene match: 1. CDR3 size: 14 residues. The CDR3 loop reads CASSLGQGGSPLHF. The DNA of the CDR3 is TGTGCCAGCAGTTTGGGACAGGGGGGTTCACCCCTCCACTTT.

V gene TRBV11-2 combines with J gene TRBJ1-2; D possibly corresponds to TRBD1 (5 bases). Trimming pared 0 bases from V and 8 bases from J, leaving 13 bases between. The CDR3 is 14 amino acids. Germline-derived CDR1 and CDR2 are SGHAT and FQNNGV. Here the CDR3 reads CASSLDQGGNGYTF. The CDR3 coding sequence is TGTGCCAGCAGCTTAGATCAGGGAGGGAACGGCTACACCTTC.

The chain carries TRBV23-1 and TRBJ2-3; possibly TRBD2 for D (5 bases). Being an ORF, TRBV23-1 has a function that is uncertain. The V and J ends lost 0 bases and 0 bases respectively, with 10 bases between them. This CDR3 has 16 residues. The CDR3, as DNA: TGCGCCAGCAGTCAATCGGGCGGGCATAGCACAGATACGCAGTATTTT. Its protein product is CASSQSGGHSTDTQYF.

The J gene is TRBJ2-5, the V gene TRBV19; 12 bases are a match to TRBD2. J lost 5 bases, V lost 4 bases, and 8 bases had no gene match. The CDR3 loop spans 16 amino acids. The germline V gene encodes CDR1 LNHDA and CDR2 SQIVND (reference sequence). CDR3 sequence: CASSTRLAGDVETQYF. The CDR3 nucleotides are TGTGCCAGTAGTACCCGACTAGCGGGAGACGTCGAGACCCAGTACTTC.

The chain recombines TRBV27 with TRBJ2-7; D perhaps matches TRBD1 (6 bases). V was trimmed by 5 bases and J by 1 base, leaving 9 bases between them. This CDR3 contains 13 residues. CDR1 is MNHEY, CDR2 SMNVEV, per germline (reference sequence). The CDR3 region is CASSPRGSYEQYF. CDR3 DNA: TGTGCCAGCAGTCCCAGGGGTTCCTACGAGCAGTACTTC.

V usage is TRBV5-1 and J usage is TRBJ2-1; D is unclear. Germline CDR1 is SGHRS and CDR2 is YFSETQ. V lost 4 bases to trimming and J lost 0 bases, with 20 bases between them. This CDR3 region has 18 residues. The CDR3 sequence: CASSDPFYSTLSYNEQFF. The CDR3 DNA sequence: TGCGCCAGCAGCGACCCCTTCTACAGTACGCTCTCCTACAATGAGCAGTTCTTC.

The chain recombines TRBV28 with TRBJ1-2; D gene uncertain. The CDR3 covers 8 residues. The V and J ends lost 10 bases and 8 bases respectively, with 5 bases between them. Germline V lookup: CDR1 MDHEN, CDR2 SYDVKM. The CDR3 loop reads CAITGYTF. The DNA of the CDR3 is TGTGCCATTACAGGCTACACCTTC.

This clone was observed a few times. CDR3 nucleotide sequence: TGTGCCTGGGGTAGTCCGGGACAGGGGCTTGGGCGACGAGAGACCCAGTACTTC. This encodes CAWGSPGQGLGRRETQYF. The rearrangement uses TRBV30 and TRBJ2-5; 10 bases match TRBD1. The CDR3 is 18 amino acids. Germline loops: CDR1 GTSNPN, CDR2 SVGIG (reference sequence). Trimming took 5 bases from V and 4 from J; bases not matched to a gene: 19.

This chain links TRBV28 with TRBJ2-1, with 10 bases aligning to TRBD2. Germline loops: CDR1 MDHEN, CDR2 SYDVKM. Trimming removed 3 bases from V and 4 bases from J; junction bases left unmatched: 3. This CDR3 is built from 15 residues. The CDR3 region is CASSFGTSAYNEQFF. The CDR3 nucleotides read TGTGCCAGCAGTTTCGGGACTAGCGCTTACAATGAGCAGTTCTTC.

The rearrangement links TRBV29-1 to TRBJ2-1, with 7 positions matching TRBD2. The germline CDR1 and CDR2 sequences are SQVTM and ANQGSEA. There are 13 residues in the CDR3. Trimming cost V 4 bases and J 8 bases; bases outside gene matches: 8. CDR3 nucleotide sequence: TGCAGCGTTGTGTTAGTTACTAGCGATGAGCAGTTCTTC. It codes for CSVVLVTSDEQFF.